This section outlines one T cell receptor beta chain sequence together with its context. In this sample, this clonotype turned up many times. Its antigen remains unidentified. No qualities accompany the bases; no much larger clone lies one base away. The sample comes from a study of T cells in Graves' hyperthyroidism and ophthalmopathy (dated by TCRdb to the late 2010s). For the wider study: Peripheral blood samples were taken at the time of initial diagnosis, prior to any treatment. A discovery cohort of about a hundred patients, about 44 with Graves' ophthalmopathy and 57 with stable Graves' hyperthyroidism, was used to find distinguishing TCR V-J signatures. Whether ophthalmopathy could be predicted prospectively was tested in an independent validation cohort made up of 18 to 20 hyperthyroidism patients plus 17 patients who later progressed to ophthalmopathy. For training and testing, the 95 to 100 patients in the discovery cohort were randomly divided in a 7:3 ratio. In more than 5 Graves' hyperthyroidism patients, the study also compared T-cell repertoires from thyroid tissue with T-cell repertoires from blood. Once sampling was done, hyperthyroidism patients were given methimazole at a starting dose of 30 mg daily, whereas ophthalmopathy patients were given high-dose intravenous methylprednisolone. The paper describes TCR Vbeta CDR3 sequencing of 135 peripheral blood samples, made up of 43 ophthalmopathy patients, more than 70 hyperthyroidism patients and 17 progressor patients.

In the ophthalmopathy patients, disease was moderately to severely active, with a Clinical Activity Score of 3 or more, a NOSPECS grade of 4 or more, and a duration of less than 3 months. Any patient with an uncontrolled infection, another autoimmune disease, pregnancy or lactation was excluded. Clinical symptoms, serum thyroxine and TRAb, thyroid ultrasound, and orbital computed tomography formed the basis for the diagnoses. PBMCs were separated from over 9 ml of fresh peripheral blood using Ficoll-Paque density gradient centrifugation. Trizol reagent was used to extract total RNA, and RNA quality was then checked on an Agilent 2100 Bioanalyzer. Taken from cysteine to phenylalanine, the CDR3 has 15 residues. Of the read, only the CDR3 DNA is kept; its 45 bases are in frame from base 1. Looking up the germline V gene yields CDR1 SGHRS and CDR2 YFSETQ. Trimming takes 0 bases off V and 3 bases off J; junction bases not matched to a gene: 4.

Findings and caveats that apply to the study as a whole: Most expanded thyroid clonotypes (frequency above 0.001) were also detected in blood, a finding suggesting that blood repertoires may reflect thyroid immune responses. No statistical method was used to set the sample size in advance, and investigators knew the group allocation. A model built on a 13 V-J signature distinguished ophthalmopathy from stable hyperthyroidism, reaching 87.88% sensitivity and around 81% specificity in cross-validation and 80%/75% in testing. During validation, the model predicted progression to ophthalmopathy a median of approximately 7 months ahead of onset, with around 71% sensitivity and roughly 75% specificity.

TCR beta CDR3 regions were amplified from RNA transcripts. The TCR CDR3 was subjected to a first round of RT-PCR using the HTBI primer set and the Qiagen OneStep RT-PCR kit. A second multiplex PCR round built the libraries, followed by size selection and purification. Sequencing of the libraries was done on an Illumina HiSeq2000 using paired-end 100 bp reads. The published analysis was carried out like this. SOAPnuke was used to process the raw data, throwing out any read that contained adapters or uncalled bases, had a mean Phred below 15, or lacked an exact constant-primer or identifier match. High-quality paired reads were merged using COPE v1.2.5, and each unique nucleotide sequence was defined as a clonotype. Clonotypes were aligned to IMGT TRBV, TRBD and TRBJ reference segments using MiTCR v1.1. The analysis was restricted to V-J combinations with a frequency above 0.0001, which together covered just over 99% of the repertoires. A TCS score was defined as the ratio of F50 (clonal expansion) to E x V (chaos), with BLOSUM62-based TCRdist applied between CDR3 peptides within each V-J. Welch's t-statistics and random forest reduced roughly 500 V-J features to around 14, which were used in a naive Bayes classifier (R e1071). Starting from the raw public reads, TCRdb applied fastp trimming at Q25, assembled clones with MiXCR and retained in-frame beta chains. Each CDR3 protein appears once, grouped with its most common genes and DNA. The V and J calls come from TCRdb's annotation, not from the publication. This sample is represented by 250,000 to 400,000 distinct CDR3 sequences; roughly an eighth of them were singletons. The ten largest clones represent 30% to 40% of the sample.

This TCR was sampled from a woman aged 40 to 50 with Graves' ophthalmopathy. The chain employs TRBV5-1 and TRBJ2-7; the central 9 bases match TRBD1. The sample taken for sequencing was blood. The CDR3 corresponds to CASSLGTGAFYEQYF. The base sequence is TGCGCCAGCAGCTTGGGGACAGGGGCGTTCTACGAGCAGTACTTC. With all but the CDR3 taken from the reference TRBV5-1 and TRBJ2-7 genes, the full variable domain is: KAGVTQTPRYLIKTRGQQVTLSCSPISGHRSVSWYQQTPGQGLQFLFEYFSETQRNKGNFPGRFSGRQFSNSRSEMNVSTLELGDSALYLCASSLGTGAFYEQYFGPGTRLTVT.